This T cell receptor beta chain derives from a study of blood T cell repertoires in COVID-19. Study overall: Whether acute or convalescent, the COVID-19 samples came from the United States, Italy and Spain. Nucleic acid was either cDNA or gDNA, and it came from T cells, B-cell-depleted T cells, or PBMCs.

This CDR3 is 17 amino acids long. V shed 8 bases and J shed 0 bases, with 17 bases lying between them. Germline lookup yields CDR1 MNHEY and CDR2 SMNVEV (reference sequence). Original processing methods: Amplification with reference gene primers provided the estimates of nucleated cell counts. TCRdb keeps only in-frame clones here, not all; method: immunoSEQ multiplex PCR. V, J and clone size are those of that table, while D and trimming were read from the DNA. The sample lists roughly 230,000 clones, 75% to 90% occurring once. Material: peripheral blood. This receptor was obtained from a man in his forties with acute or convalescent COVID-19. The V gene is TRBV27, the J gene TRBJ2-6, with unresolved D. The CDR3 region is CASGPLGPHSGANVLTF. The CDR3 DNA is TGTGCCAGCGGGCCCCTCGGTCCTCACTCTGGGGCCAACGTCCTGACTTTC.